This T cell receptor (beta chain) appears in the sequencing data of a study of T cell repertoires in cytomegalovirus infection. Study as a whole: CMV epitopes that were recently identified and HLA-C-restricted were used alongside well-studied HLA-B-restricted ones. Indicated by public TCR beta signatures were CMV infection and matching HLA type. Study results and limitations: HLA-C-restricted CMV clonotypes gave the most frequent clonotype in two of eight donors. Identification of carriers of CMV plus the relevant HLA was performed using cumulative public TCR beta family frequency.

For this clonotype: Its target is unknown.

CDR1 and CDR2 (germline): SGHTA, FQGTGA. V lost 0 bases to trimming and J lost 5 bases; unmatched junction nucleotides: 4. The CDR3 is 15 amino acids. TCRdb re-called the reads through MiXCR, storing one row per CDR3 protein. Found here are about 110,000 distinct CDR3 sequences, around 40% of them singletons; the top ten hold roughly 74%. The starting material was CD8+ T cells from cultured PBMCs, obtained from culture after CMV antigen stimulation. The rearrangement links TRBV7-3 to TRBJ1-1, with 9 bases that match TRBD1. The receptor was isolated from a human donor in good health (CMV status not recorded). Some clones in this sample may be carry-over from other donors' samples. This CDR3 is CASSLTGTGRTEAFF. In DNA, the CDR3 is TGTGCCAGCAGCTTAACTGGGACAGGGAGGACTGAAGCTTTCTTT.